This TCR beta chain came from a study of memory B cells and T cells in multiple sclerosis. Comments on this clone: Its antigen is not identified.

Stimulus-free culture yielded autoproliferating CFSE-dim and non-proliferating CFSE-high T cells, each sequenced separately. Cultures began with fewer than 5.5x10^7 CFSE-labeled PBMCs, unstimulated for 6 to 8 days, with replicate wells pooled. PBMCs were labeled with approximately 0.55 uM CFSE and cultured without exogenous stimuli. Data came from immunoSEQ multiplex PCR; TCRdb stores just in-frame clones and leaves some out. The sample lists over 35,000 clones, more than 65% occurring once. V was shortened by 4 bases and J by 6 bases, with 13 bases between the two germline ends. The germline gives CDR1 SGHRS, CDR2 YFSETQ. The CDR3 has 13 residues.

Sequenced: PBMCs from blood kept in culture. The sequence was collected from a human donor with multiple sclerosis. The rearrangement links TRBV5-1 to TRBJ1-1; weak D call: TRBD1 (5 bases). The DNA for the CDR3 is TGCGCCAGCAGCCCCGCCCCGGGGGCTGAAGCTTTCTTT. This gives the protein CASSPAPGAEAFF.